This T cell receptor beta chain derives from a study of PD-L1 blockade in urothelial cancer (dated by TCRdb to 2015 to 2018). Broadly, across the study: Therapy was started at some point between 2012 and 2014 for all patients, and atezolizumab 1,200 mg was administered intravenously every 3 weeks. About 90% of the roughly 29 patients were identified as males with urothelial cancer of bladder origin, and a prior smoking history was reported by 18 of 29 patients. Patients had an ECOG performance status of 0 or 1 and had received between 0 and 3 prior chemotherapy regimens. Blood samples were analyzed 3 weeks after the start of treatment (second dose) and 6 weeks after the start of treatment. A median of roughly 140,000 T cells and some 82,000 unique TCRs was obtained from blood samples, and a median clonality of approximately 0.08 was observed. The study was an exploratory multi-omic analysis of somatic, immune and clinical correlates of response to PD-L1 blockade with atezolizumab in urothelial cancer. Pretreatment tumor samples, along with matched peripheral blood collected serially before and after atezolizumab treatment, underwent TCR sequencing. Durable clinical benefit was defined as progression-free survival longer than 6 months, and TCR features were also tested against progression-free and overall survival. In the same patients, pretreatment tumors underwent whole exome sequencing and RNA sequencing in addition to TCR sequencing. Durable clinical benefit was achieved by nine patients and was not achieved by 20 patients. Pretreatment blood TCR-seq was available for about 30 patients, at least one posttreatment blood collection was obtained for around 24 patients, and tumor TCR-seq was available for around 24 patients.

With respect to this clone: Its recognized antigen is unknown. Within one base of it there is no much larger clone, and no base qualities were kept.

Each PCR received spiked-in synthetic TCR analog templates so that absolute template abundance could be estimated from read counts. The immunoSEQ assay was used to amplify TCRbeta CDR3 regions from genomic DNA with bias-controlled V and J gene primers. Sequencing of rearranged TCRbeta segments was done at approximately 20X coverage. In the original analysis: Sequencing errors were corrected by clustering, and CDR3s were annotated against IMGT so that V, D and J genes could be assigned. Downstream analyses used only productive TCRbeta rearrangements, leaving out any out-of-frame or stop-codon sequences. Clonality was calculated as one minus the Shannon entropy normalized by the log of the number of unique productive sequences. Clones differing between time points or between blood and tumor were identified using Fisher's exact test with Benjamini-Hochberg correction, with an adjusted p below 0.01 applied as the threshold. In TCRdb, the immuneACCESS table is reduced to in-frame sequences with V and J assigned. These tables do not hold every clone; where another copy was compared, an unresolved V gene accounts for under half, and the others remain unexplained. V, J and clone size were drawn from that table, and D and trimming were deduced from the DNA. The sample table lists tens of thousands of clones, roughly four fifths of them with a count of one. The ten largest clonotypes hold around 3.1% of the sample.

Trimming at the junction amounts to 5 bases on V and 3 bases on J, and the germline ends lie 13 bases apart. Taken from cysteine to phenylalanine, the CDR3 has 14 residues. Solely the CDR3 DNA is kept, with 42 bases framed from the first base. CDR1 is given as LNHNV and CDR2 as YYDKDF, both from the germline V gene (reference sequence). A cohort of about 30 patients with locally advanced or metastatic urothelial carcinoma, treated at Memorial Sloan Kettering on a trial protocol, was included. Peripheral blood mononuclear cells were collected pretreatment and during treatment, with between 1 and 8 total time points per patient. The Qiagen DNeasy Blood extraction kit was used to purify genomic DNA from total PBMCs and tumor samples. PBMCs were collected pretreatment and during treatment and were isolated and stored as previously described. Results the study describes overall, beyond this receptor: Patients with durable benefit showed greater expansion of tumor-associated TCR clones in peripheral blood 3 weeks after starting treatment (n ≈ 23, p = 0.022). Improved progression-free and overall survival was found to be associated with pretreatment peripheral blood TCR clonality below the median. Because the sample size was small (n of about 27) and many exploratory analyses were performed, the results are intended to be hypothesis-generating.

This material consisted of PBMCs, taken around atezolizumab (anti-PD-L1) treatment. This clonotype was sampled from a man aged 65 to 79 with urothelial cancer. This receptor chain uses TRBV15 and TRBJ1-2, and possibly TRBD1, on 6 matching bases. The DNA sequence follows: TGTGCCACCAGCGGCCGGACAGCAGACTATGGCTACACCTTC. This translates into CATSGRTADYGYTF.